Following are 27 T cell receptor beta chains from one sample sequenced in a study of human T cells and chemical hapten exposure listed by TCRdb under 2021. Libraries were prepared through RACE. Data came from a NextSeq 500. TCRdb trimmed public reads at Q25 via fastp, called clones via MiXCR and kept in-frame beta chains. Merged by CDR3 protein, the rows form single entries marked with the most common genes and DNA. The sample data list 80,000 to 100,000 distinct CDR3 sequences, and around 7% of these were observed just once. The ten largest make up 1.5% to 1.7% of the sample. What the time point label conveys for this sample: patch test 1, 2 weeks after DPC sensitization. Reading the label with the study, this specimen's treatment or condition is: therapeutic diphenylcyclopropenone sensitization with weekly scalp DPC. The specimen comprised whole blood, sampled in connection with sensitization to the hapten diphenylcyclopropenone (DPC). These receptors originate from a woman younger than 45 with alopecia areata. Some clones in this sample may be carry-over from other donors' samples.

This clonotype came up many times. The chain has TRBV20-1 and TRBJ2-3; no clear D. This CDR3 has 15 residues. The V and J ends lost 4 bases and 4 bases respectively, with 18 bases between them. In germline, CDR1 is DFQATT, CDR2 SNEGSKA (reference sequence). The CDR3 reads CSANPPWQNADTQYF. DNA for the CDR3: TGCAGTGCTAACCCACCCTGGCAGAACGCAGATACGCAGTATTTT.

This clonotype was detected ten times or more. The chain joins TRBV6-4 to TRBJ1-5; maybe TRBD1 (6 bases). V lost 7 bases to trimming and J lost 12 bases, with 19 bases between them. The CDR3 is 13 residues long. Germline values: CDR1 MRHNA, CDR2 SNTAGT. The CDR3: CASNYREYKLQHF. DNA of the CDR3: TGTGCCAGCAATTACAGGGAGTACAAGCTCCAGCATTTT.

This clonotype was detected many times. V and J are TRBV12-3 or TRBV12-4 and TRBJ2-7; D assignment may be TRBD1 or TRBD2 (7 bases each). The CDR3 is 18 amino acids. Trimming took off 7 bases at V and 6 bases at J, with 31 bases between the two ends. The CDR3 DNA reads TGTGCCAGCACCCCGGGACAGATAGTCGGGGGGCCCGATGCCGAGCAGTACTTC. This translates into CASTPGQIVGGPDAEQYF.

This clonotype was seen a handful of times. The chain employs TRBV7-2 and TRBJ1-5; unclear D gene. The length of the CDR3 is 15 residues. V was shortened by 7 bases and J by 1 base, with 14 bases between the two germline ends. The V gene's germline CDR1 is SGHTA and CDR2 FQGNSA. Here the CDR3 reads CASTPVGQSNQPQHF. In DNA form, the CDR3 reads TGTGCCAGCACCCCGGTAGGGCAAAGCAATCAGCCCCAGCATTTT.

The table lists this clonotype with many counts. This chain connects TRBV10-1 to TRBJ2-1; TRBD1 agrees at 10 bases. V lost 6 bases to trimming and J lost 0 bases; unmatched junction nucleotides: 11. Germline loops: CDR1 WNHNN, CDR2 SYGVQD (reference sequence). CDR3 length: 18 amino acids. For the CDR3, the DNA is TGCGCCAGCAGCACCGGGACAGGGGACGGGAGCTCCTACAATGAGCAGTTCTTC. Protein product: CASSTGTGDGSSYNEQFF.

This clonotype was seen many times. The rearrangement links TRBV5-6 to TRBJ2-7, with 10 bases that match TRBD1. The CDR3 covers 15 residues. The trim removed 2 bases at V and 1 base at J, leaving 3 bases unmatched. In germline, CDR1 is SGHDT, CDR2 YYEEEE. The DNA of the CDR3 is TGTGCCAGCAGCTTCCCGGACAGGGGGTCCTACGAGCAGTACTTC. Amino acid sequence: CASSFPDRGSYEQYF. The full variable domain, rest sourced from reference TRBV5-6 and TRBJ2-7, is DAGVTQSPTHLIKTRGQQVTLRCSPKSGHDTVSWYQQALGQGPQFIFQYYEEEERQRGNFPDRFSGHQFPNYSSELNVNALLLGDSALYLCASSFPDRGSYEQYFGPGTRLTVT.

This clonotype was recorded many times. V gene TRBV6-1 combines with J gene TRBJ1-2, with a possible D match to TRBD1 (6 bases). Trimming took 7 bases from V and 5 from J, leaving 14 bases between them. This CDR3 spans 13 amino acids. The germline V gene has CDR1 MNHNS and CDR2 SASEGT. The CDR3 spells CASILTGVYGYTF. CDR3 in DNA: TGTGCCAGCATTTTGACAGGTGTATATGGCTACACCTTC.

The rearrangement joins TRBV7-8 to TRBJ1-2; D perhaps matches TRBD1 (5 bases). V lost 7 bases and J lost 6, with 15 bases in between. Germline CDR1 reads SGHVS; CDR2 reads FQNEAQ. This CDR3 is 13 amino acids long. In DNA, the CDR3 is TGTGCCAGCAAACGAGCAGGGTTGGATGGCTACACCTTC. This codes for CASKRAGLDGYTF.

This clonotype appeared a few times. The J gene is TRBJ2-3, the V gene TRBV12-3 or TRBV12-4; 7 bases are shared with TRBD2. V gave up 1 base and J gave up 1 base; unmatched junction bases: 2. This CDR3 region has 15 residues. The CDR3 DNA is TGTGCCAGCAGTTTAGAGAGCGGGGGCACAGATACGCAGTATTTT. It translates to CASSLESGGTDTQYF.

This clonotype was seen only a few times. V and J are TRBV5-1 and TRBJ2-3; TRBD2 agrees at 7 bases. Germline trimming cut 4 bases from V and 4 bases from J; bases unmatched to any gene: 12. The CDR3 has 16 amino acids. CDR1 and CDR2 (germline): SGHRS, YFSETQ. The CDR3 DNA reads TGCGCCAGCAGCCCCGTAACGCGGGGGAAGTCAGATACGCAGTATTTT. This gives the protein CASSPVTRGKSDTQYF.

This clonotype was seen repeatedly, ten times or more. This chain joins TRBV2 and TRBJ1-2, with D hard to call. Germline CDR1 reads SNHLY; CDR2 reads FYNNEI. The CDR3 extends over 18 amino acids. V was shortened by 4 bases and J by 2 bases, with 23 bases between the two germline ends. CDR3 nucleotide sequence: TGTGCCAGCAGTGGGCGGAGTCGAAACAAAAACCAAAACTATGGCTACACCTTC. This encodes CASSGRSRNKNQNYGYTF.

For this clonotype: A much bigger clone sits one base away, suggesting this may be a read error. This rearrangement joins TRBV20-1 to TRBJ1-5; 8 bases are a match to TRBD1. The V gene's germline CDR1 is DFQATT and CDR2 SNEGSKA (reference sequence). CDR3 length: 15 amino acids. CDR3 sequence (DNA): TGCAGTGCTCCACGGACAGGGCAGGGCAAACAGCCCCAGCATTTT. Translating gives CSAPRTGQGKQPQHF.

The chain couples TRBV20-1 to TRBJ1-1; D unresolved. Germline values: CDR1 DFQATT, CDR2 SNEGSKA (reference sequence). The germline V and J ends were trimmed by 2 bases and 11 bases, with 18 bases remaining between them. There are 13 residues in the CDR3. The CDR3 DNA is TGCAGTGCTAGACCCACGAGCACAGTTATTGCTTTCTTT. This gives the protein CSARPTSTVIAFF.

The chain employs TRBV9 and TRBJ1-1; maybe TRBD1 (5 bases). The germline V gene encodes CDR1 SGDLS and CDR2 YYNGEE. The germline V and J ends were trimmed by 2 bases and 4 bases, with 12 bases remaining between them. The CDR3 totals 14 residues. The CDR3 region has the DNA TGTGCCAGCAGCGTGAACCAGGGTAGCACTGAAGCTTTCTTT. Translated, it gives CASSVNQGSTEAFF.

CDR3 in amino acids: CSAEGFLNTEAFF. Here the CDR3 DNA reads TGCAGCGCTGAGGGGTTCCTGAACACTGAAGCTTTCTTT. V usage is TRBV29-1 and J usage is TRBJ1-1, with D possibly being TRBD1 (5 bases). Trimming removed 7 bases at V and 0 bases at J, with 12 bases between. There are 13 residues in the CDR3. Germline V gene sequence: CDR1 SQVTM, CDR2 ANQGSEA.

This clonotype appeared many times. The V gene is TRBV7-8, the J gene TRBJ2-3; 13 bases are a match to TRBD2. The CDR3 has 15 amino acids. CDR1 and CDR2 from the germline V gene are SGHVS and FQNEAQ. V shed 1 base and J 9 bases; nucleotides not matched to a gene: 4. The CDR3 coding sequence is TGTGCCAGCAGCTTAGTACTAGCGGGGGGGCAAACGCAGTATTTT. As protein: CASSLVLAGGQTQYF.

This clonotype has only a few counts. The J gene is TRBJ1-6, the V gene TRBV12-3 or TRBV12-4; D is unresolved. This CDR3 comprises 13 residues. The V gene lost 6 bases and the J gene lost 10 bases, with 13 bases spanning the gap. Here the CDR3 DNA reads TGTGCCAGCAGCTCCCTCCGTGGGTCACCCCTCCACTTT. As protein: CASSSLRGSPLHF.

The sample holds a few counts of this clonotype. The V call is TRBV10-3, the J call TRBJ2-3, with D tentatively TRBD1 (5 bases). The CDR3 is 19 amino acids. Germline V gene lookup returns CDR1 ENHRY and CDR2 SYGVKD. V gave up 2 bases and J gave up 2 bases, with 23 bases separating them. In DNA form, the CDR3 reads TGTGCCATCAGTGAGCGCACAGGCCTTCGATCGGAAAACACAGATACGCAGTATTTT. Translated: CAISERTGLRSENTDTQYF.

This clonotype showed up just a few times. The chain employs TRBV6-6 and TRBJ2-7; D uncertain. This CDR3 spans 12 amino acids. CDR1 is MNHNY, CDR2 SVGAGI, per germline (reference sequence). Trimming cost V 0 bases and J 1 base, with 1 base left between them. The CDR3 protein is CASSYSSYEQYF. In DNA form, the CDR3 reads TGTGCCAGCAGTTACTCTTCCTACGAGCAGTACTTC.

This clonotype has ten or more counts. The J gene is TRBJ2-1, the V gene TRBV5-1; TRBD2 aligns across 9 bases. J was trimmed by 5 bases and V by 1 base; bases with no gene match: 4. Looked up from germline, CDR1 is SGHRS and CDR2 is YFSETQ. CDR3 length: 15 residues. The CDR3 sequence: CASSLKSSGNNEQFF. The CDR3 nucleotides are TGCGCCAGCAGCTTGAAGTCTAGCGGGAACAATGAGCAGTTCTTC.

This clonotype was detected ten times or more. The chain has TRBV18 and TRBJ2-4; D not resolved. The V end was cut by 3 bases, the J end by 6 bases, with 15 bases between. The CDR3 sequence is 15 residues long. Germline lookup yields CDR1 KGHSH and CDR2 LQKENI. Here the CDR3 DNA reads TGTGCCAGCTCACCCTACCACGGGTCCCGAAACATTCAGTACTTC. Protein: CASSPYHGSRNIQYF.

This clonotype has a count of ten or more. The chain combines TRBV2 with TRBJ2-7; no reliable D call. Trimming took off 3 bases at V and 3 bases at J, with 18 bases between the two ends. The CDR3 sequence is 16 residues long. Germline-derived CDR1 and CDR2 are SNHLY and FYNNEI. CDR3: CASSDHVGGRIYEQYF. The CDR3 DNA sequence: TGTGCCAGCAGTGATCATGTTGGTGGCAGGATCTACGAGCAGTACTTC.

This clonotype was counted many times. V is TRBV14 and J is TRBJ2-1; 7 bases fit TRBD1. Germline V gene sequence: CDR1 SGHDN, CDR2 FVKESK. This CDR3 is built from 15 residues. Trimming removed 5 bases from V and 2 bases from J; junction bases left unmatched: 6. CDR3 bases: TGTGCCAGCAGCAAGACAGGGAGTCCCTACAATGAGCAGTTCTTC. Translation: CASSKTGSPYNEQFF.

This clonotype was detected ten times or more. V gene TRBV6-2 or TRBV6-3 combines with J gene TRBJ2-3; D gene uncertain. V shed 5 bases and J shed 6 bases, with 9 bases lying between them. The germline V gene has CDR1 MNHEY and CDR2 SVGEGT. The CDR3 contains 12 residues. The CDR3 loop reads CASSQLPDTQYF. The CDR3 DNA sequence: TGTGCCAGCAGTCAACTCCCGGATACGCAGTATTTT.

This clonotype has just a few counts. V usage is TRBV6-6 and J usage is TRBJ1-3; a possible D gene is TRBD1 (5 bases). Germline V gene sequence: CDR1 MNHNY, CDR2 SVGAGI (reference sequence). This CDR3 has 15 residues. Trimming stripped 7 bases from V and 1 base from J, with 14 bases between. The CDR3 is CASNRAGQSGNTIYF. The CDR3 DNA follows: TGTGCCAGCAACCGCGCGGGGCAATCTGGAAACACCATATATTTT.

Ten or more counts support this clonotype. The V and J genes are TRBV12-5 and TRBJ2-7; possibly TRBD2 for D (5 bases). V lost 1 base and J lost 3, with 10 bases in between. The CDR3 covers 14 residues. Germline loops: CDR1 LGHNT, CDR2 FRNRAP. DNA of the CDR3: TGTGCTAGTGGTTTGGCGGGAAATTACTACGAGCAGTACTTC. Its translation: CASGLAGNYYEQYF.

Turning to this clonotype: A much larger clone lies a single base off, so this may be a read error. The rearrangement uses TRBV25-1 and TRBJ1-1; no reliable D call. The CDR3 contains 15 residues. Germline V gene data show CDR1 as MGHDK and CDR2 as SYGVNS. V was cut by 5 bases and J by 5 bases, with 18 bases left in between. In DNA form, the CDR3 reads TGTGCCAGCAGTTCCGCTGGGAGGGAAGGGACTGAAGCTTTCTTT. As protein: CASSSAGREGTEAFF.